This note documents a single TCR beta chain sequence. The antigen is not known. V lost 2 bases, J lost 2 bases, and 8 bases stayed unmatched. Germline-derived CDR1 and CDR2 are SGHTA and FQGTGA. The CDR3 is made up of 17 amino acids. TCRdb called the reads again in MiXCR, with one record for every CDR3 protein. The sample carries some 700,000 distinct CDR3 sequences, about 40% recorded once. The record originates from a study of T cell repertoires in cytomegalovirus infection. In the study overall: Based on public TCR beta signatures, there were indications of CMV infection and of a matching HLA type. Points from the study as a whole: Clonotype analysis showed dominance of the ex vivo response by HLA-C-restricted CMV-specific TCR beta clonotypes.

The chain couples TRBV7-3 to TRBJ2-1, with TRBD2 matching over 8 bases. The clonotype originates from a human donor in good health (CMV status not recorded). Some clones in this sample may be carry-over from other donors' samples. Sequenced sample: PBMCs. The CDR3 DNA reads TGTGCCAGCAGCTTAGTCGGGCGGGGGGCGACCTACAATGAGCAGTTCTTC. It yields the protein CASSLVGRGATYNEQFF.